Listed below are T cell receptor beta chains from one sample, sequenced in a study of blood T cell repertoires in COVID-19. The data were produced by immunoSEQ multiplex PCR, yet TCRdb's version contains in-frame clones alone and is incomplete. This sample yields a few hundred thousand clones, of which 86% are seen a single time; less than 8% belongs to the top ten. The sequencing sample was made of peripheral blood. All receptors come from a man in his 60s with acute or convalescent COVID-19. The CDR3 runs from the conserved cysteine through the conserved F or W. The D gene is left open where the match is weak. Size tells how often a clone was seen (once, few, many) or the class of an expanded clone, and some rows leave it out.

clone_size	v_call	d_call	j_call	cdr3_aa	cdr3_nt
-	TRBV6-2/TRBV6-3	TRBD1	TRBJ2-7	CASSYSTQGPYEQYF	TGTGCCAGCAGTTACTCGACACAGGGGCCCTACGAGCAGTACTTC
-	TRBV11-2	-	TRBJ2-2	CASSLSGGPGELFF	TGTGCCAGCAGCTTATCAGGCGGGCCCGGGGAGCTGTTTTTT
-	TRBV6-5	TRBD2	TRBJ2-1	CASSDGLAFGNEQFF	TGTGCCAGCTCCGATGGACTAGCCTTTGGCAATGAGCAGTTCTTC
-	TRBV5-1	-	TRBJ2-7	CASSPGRGTYEQYF	TGCGCCAGCAGCCCTGGTAGGGGCACTTACGAGCAGTACTTC
-	TRBV6-5	-	TRBJ1-4	CVSNPSWLGEKLFF	TGTGTCAGTAATCCGAGCTGGCTCGGGGAAAAACTGTTTTTT
-	TRBV19	-	TRBJ1-1	CASSIGQTNTEAFF	TGTGCCAGTAGTATTGGACAGACGAACACTGAAGCTTTCTTT
-	TRBV29-1	TRBD1	TRBJ1-5	CSATLATGGLGPQHF	TGCAGCGCGACCCTGGCGACAGGGGGCCTTGGGCCCCAGCATTTT
-	TRBV5-4	-	TRBJ1-2	CASSLAGSYGYTF	TGTGCCAGCAGCTTGGCAGGGTCCTATGGCTACACCTTC
-	TRBV3-1/TRBV3-2	-	TRBJ2-3	CASSQLRGTTDTQYF	TGTGCCAGCAGCCAGCTCCGGGGAACGACAGATACGCAGTATTTT
-	TRBV7-8	-	TRBJ1-3	CASSLGYSLFSGNTIYF	TGTGCCAGCAGCTTAGGATATAGTTTATTCTCTGGAAACACCATATATTTT
-	TRBV15	-	TRBJ2-3	CATRISPGLANTQYF	TGTGCCACCAGGATATCTCCGGGACTTGCGAATACGCAGTATTTT
once	TRBV7-2	TRBD1	TRBJ1-2	CASSLPGQGEARGYTF	TGTGCCAGCAGCTTGCCGGGACAGGGGGAGGCTAGAGGCTACACCTTC
once	TRBV12-3/TRBV12-4	-	TRBJ2-7	CASSLPTYEQYF	TGTGCCAGCAGTCTCCCTACCTACGAGCAGTACTTC
-	TRBV12-5	TRBD1	TRBJ2-7	CASGLGVGTGVHEQYF	TGTGCTAGTGGTTTAGGGGTCGGGACAGGGGTCCACGAGCAGTACTTC
-	TRBV6-5	-	TRBJ2-6	CASSYSQAGANVLTF	TGTGCCAGCAGTTACTCACAGGCTGGGGCCAACGTCCTGACTTTC
-	TRBV15	-	TRBJ1-4	CATSRDLTSEKLFF	TGTGCCACCAGCAGAGATCTGACTTCTGAAAAACTGTTTTTT
-	TRBV19	TRBD1	TRBJ1-1	CASSQQGVGTEAFF	TGTGCCAGTAGCCAACAGGGGGTAGGCACTGAAGCTTTCTTT
-	TRBV5-1	TRBD1	TRBJ1-1	CASSFSGGTEAFF	TGCGCCAGCAGCTTTTCAGGGGGCACTGAAGCTTTCTTT
-	TRBV5-5	-	TRBJ2-3	CASSRLPDTQYF	TGTGCCAGCAGCCGACTTCCAGATACGCAGTATTTT
-	TRBV5-1	TRBD1	TRBJ2-3	CASSTSWDRPSTDTQYF	TGCGCCAGCAGCACCTCCTGGGACAGACCTAGCACAGATACGCAGTATTTT
-	TRBV7-3	-	TRBJ1-1	CASSLTATTEAFF	TGTGCCAGCAGCTTAACGGCCACGACTGAAGCTTTCTTT
-	TRBV30	TRBD2	TRBJ2-7	CAWSLGTSGSYEQYF	TGTGCCTGGAGTTTAGGGACTAGCGGTTCCTACGAGCAGTACTTC
-	TRBV27	TRBD1	TRBJ1-2	CASSLNEPGGDYGYTF	TGTGCCAGCAGTTTAAACGAACCAGGGGGCGACTATGGCTACACCTTC
-	TRBV28	-	TRBJ1-1	CASSLGEGANTEAFF	TGTGCCAGCAGTTTAGGGGAGGGTGCGAACACTGAAGCTTTCTTT
-	TRBV28	TRBD2	TRBJ2-7	CASTQGLATDYEQYF	TGTGCCAGCACTCAGGGACTAGCGACGGACTACGAGCAGTACTTC
-	TRBV7-9	TRBD1	TRBJ1-3	CASSQGQNSGNTIYF	TGTGCCAGCAGCCAGGGACAGAACTCTGGAAACACCATATATTTT
-	TRBV5-1	-	TRBJ2-5	CASSLIGGVQETQYF	TGCGCCAGCAGCTTAATTGGAGGAGTCCAAGAGACCCAGTACTTC
once	TRBV7-2	TRBD2	TRBJ2-3	CASSLVAGGSDTQYF	TGTGCCAGCAGCTTAGTAGCGGGAGGCTCAGATACGCAGTATTTT
-	TRBV5-4	-	TRBJ2-3	CASSMGRYEAQYF	TGTGCCAGCAGCATGGGGAGGTATGAGGCGCAGTATTTT
-	TRBV5-5	TRBD1	TRBJ2-7	CASSPRTGSDEQYF	TGTGCCAGCAGCCCAAGGACAGGGTCCGACGAGCAGTACTTC
-	TRBV6-5	TRBD1	TRBJ2-7	CATGQGIGYEQYF	TGTGCCACCGGACAGGGTATAGGTTACGAGCAGTACTTC
-	TRBV7-2	-	TRBJ1-1	CASSQGTPLEAFF	TGTGCCAGCAGCCAGGGGACACCACTAGAAGCTTTCTTT
-	TRBV28	TRBD1	TRBJ2-2	CASSLNRGRTGELFF	TGTGCCAGCAGTCTAAACAGGGGTCGGACCGGGGAGCTGTTTTTT
-	TRBV5-6	TRBD2	TRBJ2-7	CASRSGLAGREQYF	TGTGCCAGCAGGTCGGGACTAGCGGGTCGCGAGCAGTACTTC
-	TRBV7-9	TRBD2	TRBJ2-2	CASAPRASGRMGELFF	TGTGCCAGCGCTCCTCGGGCTAGCGGGAGGATGGGGGAGCTGTTTTTT
-	TRBV3-1/TRBV3-2	TRBD1	TRBJ2-1	CASSQDTTGFNEQFF	TGTGCCAGCAGCCAGGATACGACAGGGTTCAATGAGCAGTTCTTC
-	TRBV4-2	-	TRBJ1-4	CASSRTRANEKLFF	TGTGCCAGCAGCCGGACAAGGGCAAATGAAAAACTGTTTTTT
once	TRBV5-4	TRBD2	TRBJ2-2	CASSDPGLAVGGELFF	TGTGCCAGCAGTGATCCGGGACTAGCGGTGGGCGGGGAGCTGTTTTTT
few	TRBV25-1	-	TRBJ2-2	CASSEESRDTGELFF	TGTGCCAGCAGTGAAGAATCGAGGGACACCGGGGAGCTGTTTTTT
-	TRBV29-1	TRBD2	TRBJ2-7	CSVGGLAGTYEQYF	TGCAGCGTTGGAGGCCTAGCGGGAACCTACGAGCAGTACTTC
once	TRBV28	-	TRBJ1-2	CASSSGSLSYTF	TGTGCCAGCAGTTCGGGGTCTTTAAGCTACACCTTC
-	TRBV7-9	TRBD2	TRBJ2-7	CASSYGGSGLYEQYF	TGTGCCAGCAGCTACGGGGGGAGTGGGCTATACGAGCAGTACTTC
-	TRBV5-5	TRBD1	TRBJ1-3	CASSQQGSGNTIYF	TGTGCCAGCAGCCAACAGGGGAGTGGAAACACCATATATTTT
-	TRBV15	-	TRBJ2-1	CATSRVGRGDNEQFF	TGTGCCACCAGCAGAGTCGGCAGGGGGGACAATGAGCAGTTCTTC
-	TRBV7-3	-	TRBJ2-1	CASSQINNEQFF	TGTGCCAGCAGTCAGATCAACAATGAGCAGTTCTTC
-	TRBV7-3	TRBD2	TRBJ2-1	CASSLIVTGGRAANEQFF	TGTGCCAGCAGCTTAATAGTAACGGGCGGGAGGGCCGCAAATGAGCAGTTCTTC
once	TRBV28	TRBD2	TRBJ2-1	CASFGGRDSTYNEQFF	TGTGCCAGCTTTGGCGGGAGGGATTCTACCTACAATGAGCAGTTCTTC
-	TRBV29-1	-	TRBJ2-5	CSVVHSWGPQETQYF	TGCAGCGTTGTCCATTCCTGGGGCCCTCAAGAGACCCAGTACTTC
-	TRBV19	TRBD1	TRBJ2-7	CASSIRTGTYEQYF	TGTGCCAGTAGTATACGGACAGGGACCTACGAGCAGTACTTC
few	TRBV19	-	TRBJ1-1	CASSFSTRSNAFF	TGTGCCAGTAGTTTCAGCACGAGGTCAAATGCTTTCTTT